A selection of T cell receptor beta chains follows, all from one sample in a study of identifying expanded T cells in peripheral blood. TCRdb's copy holds only in-frame clones and misses some; the assay was immunoSEQ multiplex PCR. The sample yields 120,000 or so clones, more than 75% seen once. The sequenced material came from blood. Every receptor here comes from a person aged 18 to 70 in good health. Both conserved end residues are part of each CDR3. Fields, in order: clone size, J gene, D gene, V gene, CDR3 protein, CDR3 DNA. A D gene is named only where the DNA matches it firmly. The size field is filled for only some rows; it gives once, few, many or a size class.

abundance: NA
j_gene: TRBJ1-5
d_gene: TRBD1
v_gene: TRBV19
CDR3aa: CASSTSGGVGNQPQHF
CDR3nt: TGTGCCAGTAGTACTTCAGGGGGAGTAGGCAATCAGCCCCAGCATTTT

abundance: NA
j_gene: TRBJ2-5
d_gene: NA
v_gene: TRBV7-6
CDR3aa: CASSPDLAETQYF
CDR3nt: TGTGCCAGCAGCCCGGACTTGGCGGAGACCCAGTACTTC

abundance: NA
j_gene: TRBJ1-3
d_gene: NA
v_gene: TRBV7-8
CDR3aa: CASSRTWDTSGNTIYF
CDR3nt: TGTGCCAGCAGCCGCACTTGGGACACCTCTGGAAACACCATATATTTT

abundance: NA
j_gene: TRBJ2-1
d_gene: NA
v_gene: TRBV4-1
CDR3aa: CASSQDATGHLNNEQFF
CDR3nt: TGCGCCAGCAGCCAAGACGCCACGGGACACCTCAACAATGAGCAGTTCTTC

abundance: NA
j_gene: TRBJ2-3
d_gene: TRBD1
v_gene: TRBV7-2
CDR3aa: CASSLASTGGADTQYF
CDR3nt: TGTGCCAGCAGCTTAGCCTCAACAGGGGGCGCAGATACGCAGTATTTT

abundance: NA
j_gene: TRBJ2-2
d_gene: NA
v_gene: TRBV4-2
CDR3aa: CASSQASWTRNTGELFF
CDR3nt: TGTGCCAGCAGCCAAGCATCGTGGACAAGGAACACCGGGGAGCTGTTTTTT

abundance: once
j_gene: TRBJ2-3
d_gene: TRBD2
v_gene: TRBV10-3
CDR3aa: CAISESGGGGTDTQYF
CDR3nt: TGTGCCATCAGTGAATCGGGCGGGGGTGGCACAGATACGCAGTATTTT

abundance: NA
j_gene: TRBJ2-7
d_gene: NA
v_gene: TRBV6-1
CDR3aa: CASSEFRGIYEQYF
CDR3nt: TGTGCCAGCAGTGAATTTCGCGGTATCTACGAGCAGTACTTC

abundance: few
j_gene: TRBJ1-1
d_gene: NA
v_gene: TRBV15
CDR3aa: CATSRDQRGTEAFF
CDR3nt: TGTGCCACCAGCAGAGATCAAAGGGGGACTGAAGCTTTCTTT

abundance: NA
j_gene: TRBJ2-7
d_gene: NA
v_gene: TRBV15
CDR3aa: CATGRGKSYEQYF
CDR3nt: TGTGCCACCGGTAGGGGCAAATCCTACGAGCAGTACTTC

abundance: few
j_gene: TRBJ2-7
d_gene: TRBD1
v_gene: TRBV11-3
CDR3aa: CASSSPKRDRASYEQYF
CDR3nt: TGTGCCAGCAGCTCCCCCAAGCGAGACAGGGCATCCTACGAGCAGTACTTC

abundance: NA
j_gene: TRBJ2-7
d_gene: NA
v_gene: TRBV15
CDR3aa: CATSRDLRGYEQYF
CDR3nt: TGTGCCACCAGCAGAGATCTCAGAGGGTACGAGCAGTACTTC

abundance: NA
j_gene: TRBJ1-5
d_gene: NA
v_gene: TRBV19
CDR3aa: CASSPIDQPQHF
CDR3nt: TGTGCCAGTAGTCCGATTGATCAGCCCCAGCATTTT

abundance: NA
j_gene: TRBJ1-1
d_gene: NA
v_gene: TRBV29-1
CDR3aa: CSVRTAQNTEAFF
CDR3nt: TGCAGCGTGAGGACAGCCCAGAACACTGAAGCTTTCTTT

abundance: NA
j_gene: TRBJ1-2
d_gene: NA
v_gene: TRBV10-3
CDR3aa: CAISPFGAADKISNYGYTF
CDR3nt: NA

abundance: few
j_gene: TRBJ1-3
d_gene: TRBD1
v_gene: TRBV18
CDR3aa: CASSPGQDGTIYF
CDR3nt: TGTGCCAGCTCACCCGGACAGGACGGCACCATATATTTT

abundance: NA
j_gene: TRBJ1-4
d_gene: TRBD1
v_gene: TRBV30
CDR3aa: CAWTGGAEKLFF
CDR3nt: TGTGCCTGGACAGGGGGCGCCGAAAAACTGTTTTTT

abundance: NA
j_gene: TRBJ1-2
d_gene: TRBD1
v_gene: TRBV7-6
CDR3aa: CASSLKDRGTARYLYGYTF
CDR3nt: TGTGCCAGCAGCTTAAAGGACAGGGGTACGGCTCGGTATCTGTATGGCTACACCTTC

abundance: NA
j_gene: TRBJ2-5
d_gene: TRBD1
v_gene: TRBV5-6
CDR3aa: CASSFGTVLQETQYF
CDR3nt: TGTGCCAGCAGCTTTGGGACAGTTTTACAAGAGACCCAGTACTTC

abundance: NA
j_gene: TRBJ1-2
d_gene: TRBD1
v_gene: TRBV7-9
CDR3aa: CASSSGQGQDLDGYTF
CDR3nt: TGTGCCAGCAGCTCGGGACAGGGGCAAGACCTTGATGGCTACACCTTC

abundance: NA
j_gene: TRBJ2-1
d_gene: TRBD1
v_gene: TRBV7-2
CDR3aa: CASSQDRGEQFF
CDR3nt: TGTGCCAGCAGCCAAGACAGGGGTGAGCAGTTCTTC

abundance: NA
j_gene: TRBJ2-7
d_gene: TRBD1
v_gene: TRBV7-7
CDR3aa: CASSLTGDYEQYF
CDR3nt: TGTGCCAGCAGCTTGACAGGGGACTACGAGCAGTACTTC

abundance: NA
j_gene: TRBJ2-7
d_gene: NA
v_gene: TRBV27
CDR3aa: CASSLRTASYEQYF
CDR3nt: TGTGCCAGCAGTTTAAGGACAGCCTCCTACGAGCAGTACTTC

abundance: NA
j_gene: TRBJ2-3
d_gene: TRBD1
v_gene: TRBV14
CDR3aa: CASSPTGRSTQYF
CDR3nt: TGTGCCAGCAGCCCGACAGGGCGGAGTACGCAGTATTTT

abundance: NA
j_gene: TRBJ2-5
d_gene: NA
v_gene: TRBV7-8
CDR3aa: CASSWGTGTGEETQYF
CDR3nt: TGTGCCAGCAGCTGGGGAACAGGGACGGGGGAAGAGACCCAGTACTTC

abundance: NA
j_gene: TRBJ2-7
d_gene: NA
v_gene: TRBV30
CDR3aa: CAWSANTYEQYF
CDR3nt: TGTGCCTGGAGTGCGAACACCTACGAGCAGTACTTC

abundance: NA
j_gene: TRBJ1-2
d_gene: TRBD1
v_gene: TRBV18
CDR3aa: CASSPSPGGSTAYGYTF
CDR3nt: TGTGCCAGCTCACCATCCCCAGGGGGTTCTACCGCGTATGGCTACACCTTC

abundance: once
j_gene: TRBJ2-7
d_gene: NA
v_gene: TRBV6-5
CDR3aa: CASSLKPHPGNEQYF
CDR3nt: TGTGCCAGCAGTCTTAAACCGCATCCGGGAAACGAGCAGTACTTC